This section outlines one T cell receptor beta chain sequence together with its context. The antigen is undetermined. The sample is drawn from a study of cytotoxic CD8 clonotypes in ibrutinib-treated CLL. Libraries were prepared by immunoSEQ multiplex PCR; TCRdb keeps only in-frame clonotypes and omits some of them. The table has hundreds of thousands of clones, 60% to 75% seen once. The study's findings and limits: The clonality went up when patients responded to ibrutinib and dropped back toward baseline at progression.

This CDR3 contains 14 residues. CDR1 MNHEY and CDR2 SVGAGI come from the germline V gene. V lost 2 bases, J lost 4 bases, and 8 bases lay in between. The chain couples TRBV6-5 to TRBJ1-4; no clear D. The sample was PBMCs, taken after 24 months of ibrutinib treatment. The source is a human donor with chronic lymphocytic leukemia. The CDR3 nucleotides are TGTGCCAGCAGTTACGGCACAGTTAATGAAAAACTGTTTTTT. This codes for CASSYGTVNEKLFF.